The next 12 T cell receptor beta chains were all read from a single sample in a study of blood T cell repertoires in COVID-19. The repertoire was sequenced with immunoSEQ multiplex PCR; TCRdb's copy has only in-frame clones and lacks some. The data contain about 45,000 clones, 69% of them singletons. The sample taken for sequencing was peripheral blood. These receptors all come from a man of 80 years or more with acute or convalescent COVID-19.

This clone appeared a single time. This rearrangement joins TRBV9 to TRBJ2-5; TRBD2 agrees at 10 bases. Trimming took 3 bases from V and 2 from J; bases not matched to a gene: 4. The length of the CDR3 is 15 residues. CDR1 is SGDLS and CDR2 is YYNGEE in the germline V gene. CDR3 coding DNA: TGTGCCAGCAGCGCCAGCGGGAGGGAACAAGAGACCCAGTACTTC. Its protein is CASSASGREQETQYF.

The chain joins TRBV19 to TRBJ1-5, with no clear D. The CDR3 spans 15 residues. The germline gives CDR1 LNHDA, CDR2 SQIVND (reference sequence). Trimming left V 6 bases short and J 5 bases short, with 17 bases between. CDR3 loop: CASRWEATDYQPQHF. As DNA, the CDR3 is TGTGCCAGTAGATGGGAGGCGACCGACTATCAGCCCCAGCATTTT.

The rearrangement uses TRBV6-5 and TRBJ2-1, with D perhaps TRBD2 (6 bases). CDR1 is MNHEY, CDR2 SVGAGI, per germline. This CDR3 has 15 residues. Trimming pared 7 bases from V and 6 bases from J, leaving 19 bases between. The CDR3 reads CASTRGGNVVNEQFF. DNA for the CDR3: TGTGCCAGCACCCGCGGAGGGAATGTGGTCAATGAGCAGTTCTTC.

In its sample, this clone was seen a few times. V and J are TRBV27 and TRBJ2-1; TRBD1 might be the D (6 bases). The CDR3 spans 13 residues. Germline V lookup: CDR1 MNHEY, CDR2 SMNVEV (reference sequence). Trimming shortened V by 6 bases and J by 3 bases, and 9 bases separated the two germline ends. The CDR3 region is CASSQGIYNEQFF. The DNA of the CDR3 is TGTGCCAGCAGCCAGGGGATCTACAATGAGCAGTTCTTC.

The chain has TRBV6-2 or TRBV6-3 and TRBJ2-7; D is ambiguous. The germline CDR1 and CDR2 sequences are MNHEY and SVGEGT. This CDR3 contains 17 residues. Deletions cut 4 bases from V and 2 bases from J, with 21 bases between. The CDR3 DNA is TGTGCCAGCAGTTTACGTCCCGAAGGCAGGTGGGCCTACGAGCAGTACTTC. Its protein is CASSLRPEGRWAYEQYF.

J is TRBJ1-6 and V is TRBV2; D gene ambiguous. The CDR3 loop spans 15 amino acids. Trimming stripped 4 bases from V and 7 bases from J, with 14 bases between. Germline V gene sequence: CDR1 SNHLY, CDR2 FYNNEI. The CDR3 sequence: CASSVAGIRNSPLHF. CDR3 DNA: TGTGCCAGCAGTGTGGCAGGTATTCGAAATTCACCCCTCCACTTT.

The chain employs TRBV10-3 and TRBJ2-3, with D possibly being TRBD2 (6 bases). V was shortened by 5 bases and J by 0 bases, with 9 bases between the two germline ends. The CDR3 contains 14 residues. Germline-derived CDR1 and CDR2 are ENHRY and SYGVKD. CDR3 coding DNA: TGTGCCATCAGTAATAGCGGTAGCACAGATACGCAGTATTTT. Translating it yields CAISNSGSTDTQYF.

V is TRBV30 and J is TRBJ1-6; D not certain. There are 13 residues in the CDR3. Germline V gene sequence: CDR1 GTSNPN, CDR2 SVGIG (reference sequence). The germline V and J ends were trimmed by 5 bases and 10 bases, with 15 bases remaining between them. The CDR3 spells CAWAPVSRSPLHF. The DNA of the CDR3 is TGTGCCTGGGCTCCAGTGTCCAGGTCACCCCTCCACTTT.

The chain combines TRBV27 with TRBJ2-5; TRBD2 aligns across 11 bases. Germline lookup yields CDR1 MNHEY and CDR2 SMNVEV (reference sequence). The CDR3 is 17 amino acids. Germline trimming cut 3 bases from V and 3 bases from J; bases unmatched to any gene: 9. CDR3 region: CASSFFSGGAGEETQYF. In DNA form, the CDR3 reads TGTGCCAGCAGTTTTTTTAGCGGGGGGGCCGGCGAAGAGACCCAGTACTTC.

This clone was seen a handful of times. The chain uses TRBV6-5 and TRBJ2-1, with 8 bases aligning to TRBD2. This CDR3 spans 14 amino acids. Germline CDR1 and CDR2: MNHEY and SVGAGI. V gave up 6 bases and J gave up 7 bases; unmatched junction bases: 8. For the CDR3, the DNA is TGTGCCAGCAGCTCCAGCGGGAGTATTAATGAGCAGTTCTTC. As protein: CASSSSGSINEQFF.

The genes are TRBV11-1 and TRBJ2-4; D call uncertain. V was trimmed by 5 bases and J by 0 bases, leaving 11 bases between them. Per germline, CDR1 SGHAT and CDR2 FQDESV (reference sequence). CDR3 length equals 15 residues. The CDR3 region is CASSTDILAKNIQYF. The CDR3 nucleotides read TGTGCCAGCAGCACCGACATCCTAGCCAAAAACATTCAGTACTTC.

This rearrangement joins TRBV6-5 to TRBJ2-1; 7 bases line up with TRBD2. Trimming took 6 bases from V and 5 from J; bases not matched to a gene: 4. The CDR3 covers 13 residues. CDR1 is MNHEY, CDR2 SVGAGI, per germline. DNA for the CDR3: TGTGCCAGCAGCCTAGCGGTTCACAATGAGCAGTTCTTC. It is translated as CASSLAVHNEQFF.